This TCR beta chain was profiled in a study of blood T cell repertoires in COVID-19. Study-level background: Spain, Italy and the United States supplied samples that represented acute and convalescent COVID-19.

From germline, CDR1 is LNHDA and CDR2 SQIVND (reference sequence). V was shortened by 5 bases and J by 13 bases, with 15 bases between the two germline ends. CDR3 length equals 12 residues. Original data processing: Using reference gene primer amplification, nucleated cell counts were estimated. The protocol was immunoSEQ multiplex PCR, while the TCRdb copy is restricted to in-frame clones and leaves out a portion. The V and J calls and clone size were taken over from that table, and D and trimming were inferred from the DNA. The sample shows under 250,000 clones, 70% to 90% of them seen only once. The TCR sequence derives from a man aged 18 to 30 with active or convalescent COVID-19. The sequenced material came from peripheral blood. The chain couples TRBV19 to TRBJ2-1; D remains unclear. DNA of the CDR3: TGTGCCAGTAGTTGGTTAGACTCCCTACAGTTCTTC. Its protein is CASSWLDSLQFF.